This paragraph reports one T cell receptor (beta chain). The sample comes from a study of blood T cell repertoires in COVID-19. Study summary: T cells, B-cell-depleted T cells, or PBMCs provided the cDNA or gDNA that served as material.

The participants were between about 18 and 95 years old and came from about two dozen US areas. Clinical history as reported by participants underpinned cohort assignment. For recovered donors of Cohort 3, there were two negative PCRs, clearance, or symptom resolution. Trimming stripped 4 bases from V and 2 bases from J, with 29 bases between. Looked up from germline, CDR1 is LGHNT and CDR2 is FRNRAP. This CDR3 is built from 20 residues. TCRdb keeps only in-frame clones here, not all; method: immunoSEQ multiplex PCR. The sample records roughly 260,000 clones, roughly 88% being singletons. The sequenced material came from PBMCs or T cells enriched from blood (not recorded which). The receptor comes from a woman between 45 and 65 years old who had recovered from COVID-19. This chain joins TRBV12-5 and TRBJ2-5, with D maybe TRBD1 (6 bases). Written as DNA, the CDR3 is TGTGCTAGTGGTTCCGGGACACTGGAGGTACCAAGATTTGCTCAAGAGACCCAGTACTTC. It translates to CASGSGTLEVPRFAQETQYF.